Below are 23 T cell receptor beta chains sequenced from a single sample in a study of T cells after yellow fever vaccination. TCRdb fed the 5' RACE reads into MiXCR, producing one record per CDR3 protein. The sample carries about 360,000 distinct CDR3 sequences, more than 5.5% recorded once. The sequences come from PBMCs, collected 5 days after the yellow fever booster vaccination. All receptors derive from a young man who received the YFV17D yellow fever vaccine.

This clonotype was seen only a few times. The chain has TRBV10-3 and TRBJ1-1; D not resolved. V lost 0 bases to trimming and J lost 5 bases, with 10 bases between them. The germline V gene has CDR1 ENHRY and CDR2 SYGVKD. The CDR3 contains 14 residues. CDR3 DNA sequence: TGTGCCATCAGTGAGTCGATCCTGGCGACTGAAGCTTTCTTT. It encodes CAISESILATEAFF.

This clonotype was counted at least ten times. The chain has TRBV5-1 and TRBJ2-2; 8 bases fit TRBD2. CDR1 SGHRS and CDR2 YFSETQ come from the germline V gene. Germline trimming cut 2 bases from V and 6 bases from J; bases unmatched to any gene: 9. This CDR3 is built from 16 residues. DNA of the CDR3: TGCGCCAGCAGCTTCGATACGGGAGGGCCGCCCGGGGAGCTGTTTTTT. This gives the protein CASSFDTGGPPGELFF.

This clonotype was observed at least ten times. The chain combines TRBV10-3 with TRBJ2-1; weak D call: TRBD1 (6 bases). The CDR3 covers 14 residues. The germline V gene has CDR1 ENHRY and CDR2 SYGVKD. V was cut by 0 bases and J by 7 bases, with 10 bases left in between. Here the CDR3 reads CAISESNRENEQFF. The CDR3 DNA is TGTGCCATCAGTGAGTCTAACAGGGAAAATGAGCAGTTCTTC.

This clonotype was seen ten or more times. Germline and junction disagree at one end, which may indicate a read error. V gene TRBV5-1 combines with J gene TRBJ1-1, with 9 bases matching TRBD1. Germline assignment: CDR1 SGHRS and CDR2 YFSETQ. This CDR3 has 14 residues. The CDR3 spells CASSLDRGNTEAFF. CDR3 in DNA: TGTGCCAGCAGCCTGGACAGGGGAAACACTGAAGCTTTCTTT.

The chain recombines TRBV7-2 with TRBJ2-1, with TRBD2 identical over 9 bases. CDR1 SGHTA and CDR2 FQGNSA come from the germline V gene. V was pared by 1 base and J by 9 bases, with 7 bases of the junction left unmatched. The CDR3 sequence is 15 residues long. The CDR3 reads CASSLVVAGVGEQFF. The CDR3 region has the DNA TGTGCCAGCAGCTTAGTTGTAGCGGGAGTGGGTGAGCAGTTCTTC. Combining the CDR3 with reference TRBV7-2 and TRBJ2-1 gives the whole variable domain GAGVSQSPSNKVTEKGKDVELRCDPISGHTALYWYRQSLGQGLEFLIYFQGNSAPDKSGLPSDRFSAERTGGSVSTLTIQRTQQEDSAVYLCASSLVVAGVGEQFFGPGTRLTVL.

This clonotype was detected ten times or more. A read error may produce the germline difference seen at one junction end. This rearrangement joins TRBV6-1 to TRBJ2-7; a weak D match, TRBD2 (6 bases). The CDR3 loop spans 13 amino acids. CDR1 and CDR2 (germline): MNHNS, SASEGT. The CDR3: CASTGLLSHEQYF. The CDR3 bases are TGTGCCAGCACGGGACTCCTCTCCCACGAGCAGTACTTC.

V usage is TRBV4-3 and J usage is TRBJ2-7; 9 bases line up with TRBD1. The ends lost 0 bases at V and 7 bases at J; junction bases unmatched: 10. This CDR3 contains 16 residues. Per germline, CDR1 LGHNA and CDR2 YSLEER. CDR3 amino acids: CASSQEGGQGQGEQYF. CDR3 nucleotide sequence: TGCGCCAGCAGCCAAGAGGGAGGACAGGGACAGGGTGAGCAGTACTTC.

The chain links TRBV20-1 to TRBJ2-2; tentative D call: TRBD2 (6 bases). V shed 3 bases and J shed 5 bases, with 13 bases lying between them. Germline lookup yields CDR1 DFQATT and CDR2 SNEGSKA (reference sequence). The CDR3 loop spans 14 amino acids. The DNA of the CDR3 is TGCAGTGCTAGCCGGGGGTCTATGACCGGGGAGCTGTTTTTT. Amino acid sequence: CSASRGSMTGELFF.

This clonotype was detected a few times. CDR3 residues: CASSEGGLSLGIGTGELFF. The CDR3 bases are TGTGCCAGCTCAGAGGGGGGGCTATCGCTGGGGATCGGCACCGGGGAGCTGTTTTTT. V is TRBV7-6 and J is TRBJ2-2; a weak D match, TRBD2 (7 bases). V lost 8 bases, J lost 4 bases, and 29 bases lay in between. The CDR3 is 19 amino acids. Per the germline V gene, CDR1 is SGHVS and CDR2 is FNYEAQ.

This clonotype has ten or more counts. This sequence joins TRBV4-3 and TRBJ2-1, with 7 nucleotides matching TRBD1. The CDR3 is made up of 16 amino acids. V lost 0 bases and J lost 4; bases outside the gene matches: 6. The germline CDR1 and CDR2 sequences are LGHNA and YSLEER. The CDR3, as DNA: TGCGCCAGCAGCCAAGATAAACAGGGGATGTACAATGAGCAGTTCTTC. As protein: CASSQDKQGMYNEQFF.

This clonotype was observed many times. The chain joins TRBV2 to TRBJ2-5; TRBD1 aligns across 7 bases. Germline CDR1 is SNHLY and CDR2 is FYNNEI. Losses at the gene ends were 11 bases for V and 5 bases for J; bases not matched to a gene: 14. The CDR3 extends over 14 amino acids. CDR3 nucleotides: TGTGCCGGCTTTCGGAACAGGGGTGGGGAGACCCAGTACTTC. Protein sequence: CAGFRNRGGETQYF.

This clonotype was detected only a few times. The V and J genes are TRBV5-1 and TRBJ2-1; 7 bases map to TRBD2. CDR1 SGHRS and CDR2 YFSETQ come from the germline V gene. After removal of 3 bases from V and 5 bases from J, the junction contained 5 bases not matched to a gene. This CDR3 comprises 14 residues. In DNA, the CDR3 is TGCGCCAGCAGCTCATGGCTAGCGGACAATGAGCAGTTCTTC. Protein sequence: CASSSWLADNEQFF.

CDR3 bases: TGTGCCAGCAGTTTCTTGGGGCCCTCGGGGACCGAGCAGTACTTC. Translated, it gives CASSFLGPSGTEQYF. The J gene is TRBJ2-7, the V gene TRBV28; D is possibly TRBD1 or TRBD2 (5 bases each). Deletions cut 3 bases from V and 6 bases from J, with 18 bases between. The length of the CDR3 is 15 residues. Germline values: CDR1 MDHEN, CDR2 SYDVKM.

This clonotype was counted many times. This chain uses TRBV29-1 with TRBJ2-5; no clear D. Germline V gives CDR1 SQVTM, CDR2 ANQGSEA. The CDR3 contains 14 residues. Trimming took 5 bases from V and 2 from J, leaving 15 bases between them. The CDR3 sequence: CSVQDSRNQETQYF. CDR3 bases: TGCAGCGTTCAGGATAGCCGTAATCAAGAGACCCAGTACTTC. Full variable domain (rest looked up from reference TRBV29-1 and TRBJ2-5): SAVISQKPSRDICQRGTSLTIQCQVDSQVTMMFWYRQQPGQSLTLIATANQGSEATYESGFVIDKFPISRPNLTFSTLTVSNMSPEDSSIYLCSVQDSRNQETQYFGPGTRLLVL.

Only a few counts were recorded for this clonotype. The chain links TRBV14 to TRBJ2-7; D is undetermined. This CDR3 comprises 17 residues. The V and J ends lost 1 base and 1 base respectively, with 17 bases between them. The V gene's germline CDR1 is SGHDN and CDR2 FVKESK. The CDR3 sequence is CASSQGTETVKSYEQYF. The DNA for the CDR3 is TGTGCCAGCAGCCAAGGTACCGAAACAGTAAAGTCCTACGAGCAGTACTTC.

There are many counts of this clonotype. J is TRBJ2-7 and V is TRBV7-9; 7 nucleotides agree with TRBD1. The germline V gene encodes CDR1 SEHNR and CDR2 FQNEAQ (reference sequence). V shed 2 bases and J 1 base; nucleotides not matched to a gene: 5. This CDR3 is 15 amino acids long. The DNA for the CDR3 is TGTGCCAGCAGCTTATGGACAGGCCTTTCCTACGAGCAGTACTTC. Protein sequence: CASSLWTGLSYEQYF.

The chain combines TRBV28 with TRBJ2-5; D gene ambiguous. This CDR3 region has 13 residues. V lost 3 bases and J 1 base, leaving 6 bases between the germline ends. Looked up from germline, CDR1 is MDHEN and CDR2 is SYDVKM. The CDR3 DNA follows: TGTGCCAGCAGTTTGCTCTTCCAAGAGACCCAGTACTTC. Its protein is CASSLLFQETQYF.

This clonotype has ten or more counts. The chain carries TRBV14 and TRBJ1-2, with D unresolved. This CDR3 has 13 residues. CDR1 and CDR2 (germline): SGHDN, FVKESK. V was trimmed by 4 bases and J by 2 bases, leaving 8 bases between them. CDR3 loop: CASSRESNYGYTF. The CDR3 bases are TGTGCCAGCAGCCGGGAGTCCAACTATGGCTACACCTTC.

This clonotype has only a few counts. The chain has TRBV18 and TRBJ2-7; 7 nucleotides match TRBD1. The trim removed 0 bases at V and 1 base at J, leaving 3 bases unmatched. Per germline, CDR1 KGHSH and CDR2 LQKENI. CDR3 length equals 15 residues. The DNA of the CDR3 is TGTGCCAGCTCACCACCAGGGACAGTGTCCTACGAGCAGTACTTC. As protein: CASSPPGTVSYEQYF. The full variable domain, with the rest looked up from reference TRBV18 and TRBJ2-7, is NAGVMQNPRHLVRRRGQEARLRCSPMKGHSHVYWYRQLPEEGLKFMVYLQKENIIDESGMPKERFSAEFPKEGPSILRIQQVVRGDSAAYFCASSPPGTVSYEQYFGPGTRLTVT.

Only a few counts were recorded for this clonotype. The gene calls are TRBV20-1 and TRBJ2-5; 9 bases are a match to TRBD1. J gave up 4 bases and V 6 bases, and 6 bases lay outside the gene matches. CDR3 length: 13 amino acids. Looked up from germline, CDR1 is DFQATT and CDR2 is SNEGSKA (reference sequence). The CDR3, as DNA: TGCAGTGCAACCACAGGGGGCCGAGAGACCCAGTACTTC. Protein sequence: CSATTGGRETQYF.

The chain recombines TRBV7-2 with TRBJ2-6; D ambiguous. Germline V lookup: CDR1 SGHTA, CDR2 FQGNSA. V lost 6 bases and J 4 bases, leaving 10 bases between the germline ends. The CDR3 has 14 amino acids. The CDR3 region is CASSPSRGANVLTF. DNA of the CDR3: TGTGCCAGCAGTCCTAGTCGCGGGGCCAACGTCCTGACTTTC.

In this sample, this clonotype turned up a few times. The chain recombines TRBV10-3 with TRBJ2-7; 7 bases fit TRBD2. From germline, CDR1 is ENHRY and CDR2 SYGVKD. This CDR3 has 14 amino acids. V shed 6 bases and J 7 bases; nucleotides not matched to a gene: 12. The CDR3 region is CAISPLADRGEQYF. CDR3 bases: TGTGCCATCAGCCCCCTAGCGGACCGGGGGGAGCAGTACTTC.

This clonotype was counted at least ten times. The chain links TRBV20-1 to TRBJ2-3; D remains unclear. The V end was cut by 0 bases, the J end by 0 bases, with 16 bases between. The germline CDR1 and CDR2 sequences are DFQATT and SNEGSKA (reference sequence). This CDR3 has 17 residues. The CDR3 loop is CSARDPMRVTSTDTQYF. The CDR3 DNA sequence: TGCAGTGCTAGAGACCCCATGAGAGTAACTAGCACAGATACGCAGTATTTT.